Given below is one T cell receptor beta chain in context. Antigen: not known. The data were taken from a study of T cell repertoires in cytomegalovirus infection. Study as a whole: Indicated by public TCR beta signatures were CMV infection and matching HLA type. Study observations and caveats: Cumulative frequency of public TCR beta families picked out carriers of CMV plus the relevant HLA. What dominated the ex vivo response were HLA-C-restricted CMV-specific TCR beta clonotypes.

TCRdb fed the reads into MiXCR, producing one record per CDR3 protein. The sample consists of some 500,000 distinct CDR3 sequences, 35% to 50% of them appearing once. The CDR3 is made up of 16 amino acids. The germline V and J ends were trimmed by 2 bases and 4 bases, with 16 bases remaining between them. Germline V gives CDR1 MNHEY, CDR2 SMNVEV (reference sequence). This clonotype was obtained from a human donor in good health (CMV status not recorded). Some clones in this sample may be carry-over from other donors' samples. Specimen: cultured PBMCs, collected from culture after CMV antigen stimulation. This chain joins TRBV27 and TRBJ2-3; either TRBD1 or TRBD2 may fit D (5 bases each). CDR3 in amino acids: CASSLGGSPPADTQYF. In DNA form, the CDR3 reads TGTGCCAGCAGTTTAGGGGGATCCCCCCCCGCAGATACGCAGTATTTT.